Shown below are 23 T cell receptor beta chains from a single sample sequenced in a study of blood T cells in healthy people across ages. Using a J-beta primer mix together with a sample-barcoded 5' primer, a second PCR was run for about 7 to 12 cycles. TCRdb re-called the 5' RACE reads through MiXCR, storing one row per CDR3 protein. Among approximately 800,000 distinct CDR3 sequences listed, about 53% were seen once. Sequenced: blood. The receptors originated from a man aged 80 or over in good health.

Regarding this clonotype: The junction differs from germline at one of its ends, possibly a read error. This chain joins TRBV6-2 or TRBV6-3 and TRBJ2-7, with 7 bases aligning to TRBD2. The length of the CDR3 is 13 residues. Germline loops: CDR1 MNHEY, CDR2 SVGEGT. The CDR3 spells CASKPSGADEQYF. The DNA of the CDR3 is TGTGCCAGCAAACCTAGCGGAGCCGACGAGCAGTATTTC.

The chain links TRBV11-2 to TRBJ2-5; D is unclear. The CDR3 runs 12 residues. The germline CDR1 and CDR2 sequences are SGHAT and FQNNGV. V was cut by 4 bases and J by 11 bases, with 14 bases left in between. The CDR3 nucleotides read TGTGCCAGCAGCTATAGTAGGAATGAGCAGTACTTC. Translating it yields CASSYSRNEQYF.

This clonotype was recorded a few times. The J gene is TRBJ1-5, the V gene TRBV12-3 or TRBV12-4, with D maybe TRBD1 (5 bases). The ends were cut back, 5 bases at V and 7 bases at J, with 15 bases in the middle. The CDR3 loop spans 14 amino acids. The CDR3 region has the DNA TGTGCCAGCAGTCCCCAGGGCTTGGGGCAGCCCCAGCATTTT. Amino acid sequence: CASSPQGLGQPQHF.

This clonotype was picked up a small number of times. The chain employs TRBV29-1 and TRBJ1-1; D might be TRBD1 (6 bases). Germline CDR1 SQVTM, CDR2 ANQGSEA. This CDR3 comprises 12 residues. V lost 7 bases and J lost 7, with 16 bases in between. CDR3 sequence: CSATTGLLEAFF. CDR3 nucleotides: TGCAGCGCCACGACAGGACTCCTTGAAGCTTTCTTT.

This chain links TRBV7-2 with TRBJ2-3, with TRBD2 as a possible D gene (6 bases). CDR1 is SGHTA, CDR2 FQGNSA, per germline. CDR3 size: 13 residues. The V end was cut by 6 bases, the J end by 7 bases, with 14 bases between. CDR3 protein: CASRPSGVNTQYF. The CDR3 nucleotides read TGTGCCAGCAGGCCCTCGGGGGTTAATACGCAGTATTTT.

DNA for the CDR3: TGCAGCGTTGAAGATGCCCGGACGGTCGGGGGCAACTATGGCTACACCTTC. Protein: CSVEDARTVGGNYGYTF. This chain uses TRBV29-1 with TRBJ1-2; maybe TRBD1 (6 bases). The CDR3 is made up of 17 amino acids. Trimming left V 0 bases short and J 2 bases short, with 19 bases between. Germline V gene sequence: CDR1 SQVTM, CDR2 ANQGSEA.

This clonotype was seen a few times. The chain carries TRBV29-1 and TRBJ2-7, with TRBD2 identical over 12 bases. The germline V gene has CDR1 SQVTM and CDR2 ANQGSEA. V lost 5 bases to trimming and J lost 1 base; unmatched junction nucleotides: 6. The CDR3 spans 15 residues. The CDR3 DNA sequence: TGCAGCGTTCAGCCTAGCGGGAGGGCATCCTACGAGCAGTACTTC. Protein sequence: CSVQPSGRASYEQYF.

V is TRBV2 and J is TRBJ1-6; D is uncertain. V shed 4 bases and J shed 7 bases, with 14 bases lying between them. CDR3 length: 15 amino acids. Per germline, CDR1 SNHLY and CDR2 FYNNEI. In DNA form, the CDR3 reads TGTGCCAGCAGTGTTATTGTACAGAAGAATTCACCCCTCCACTTT. Protein product: CASSVIVQKNSPLHF.

As DNA, the CDR3 is TGTGCCAGCAGTGAGGCCCCCATAAGGGTCCGCTCCGAGTCCTATTACAATGAGCAGTTCTTC. Its protein product is CASSEAPIRVRSESYYNEQFF. This sequence joins TRBV2 and TRBJ2-1; no reliable D call. V lost 3 bases and J 4 bases, leaving 31 bases between the germline ends. The CDR3 sequence is 21 residues long. The V gene's germline CDR1 is SNHLY and CDR2 FYNNEI.

This clonotype turned up a few times. V usage is TRBV20-1 and J usage is TRBJ2-5; D is possibly TRBD1 (8 bases). Germline loops: CDR1 DFQATT, CDR2 SNEGSKA (reference sequence). This CDR3 is 19 amino acids long. The germline V and J ends were trimmed by 0 bases and 1 base, with 24 bases remaining between them. The CDR3 nucleotides are TGCAGTGCTAGAGATCACGGGACAGGCAGCGGGGCAAGCCAAGAGACCCAGTACTTC. Translated: CSARDHGTGSGASQETQYF.

This clonotype was detected only a few times. The chain links TRBV4-2 to TRBJ2-5; D is undetermined. V was cut by 0 bases and J by 4 bases, with 6 bases left in between. This CDR3 has 13 residues. Germline V CDR1 and CDR2: LGHNA, YNFKEQ. The CDR3 protein is CASSQDRPETQYF. The CDR3 nucleotides are TGTGCCAGCAGCCAAGATCGTCCAGAGACCCAGTACTTC.

The V gene is TRBV9, the J gene TRBJ1-2; D is ambiguous. Trimming removed 0 bases from V and 4 bases from J, with 10 bases in between. Germline V CDR1 and CDR2: SGDLS, YYNGEE. CDR3 size: 14 residues. For the CDR3, the DNA is TGTGCCAGCAGCGTAGGGGAGGGAACCTATGGCTACACCTTC. As protein: CASSVGEGTYGYTF. Full variable domain (missing parts from reference TRBV9 and TRBJ1-2): DSGVTQTPKHLITATGQRVTLRCSPRSGDLSVYWYQQSLDQGLQFLIQYYNGEERAKGNILERFSAQQFPDLHSELNLSSLELGDSALYFCASSVGEGTYGYTFGSGTRLTVV.

The J gene is TRBJ2-7, the V gene TRBV7-2, with D maybe TRBD2 (5 bases). The germline V gene encodes CDR1 SGHTA and CDR2 FQGNSA. Trimming removed 2 bases from V and 0 bases from J, with 20 bases in between. The CDR3 runs 18 residues. CDR3 in amino acids: CASSLNPSTGSGSYEQYF. The CDR3 nucleotides are TGTGCCAGCAGCTTAAACCCGAGTACGGGATCTGGCTCCTACGAGCAGTACTTC. Based on the CDR3 plus reference TRBV7-2 and TRBJ2-7, the full variable domain is GAGVSQSPSNKVTEKGKDVELRCDPISGHTALYWYRQSLGQGLEFLIYFQGNSAPDKSGLPSDRFSAERTGGSVSTLTIQRTQQEDSAVYLCASSLNPSTGSGSYEQYFGPGTRLTVT.

This clonotype turned up a few times. The chain is built from TRBV29-1 and TRBJ1-1; weak D call: TRBD1 (5 bases). The ends were cut back, 5 bases at V and 1 base at J, with 14 bases in the middle. The germline CDR1 and CDR2 sequences are SQVTM and ANQGSEA. The CDR3 runs 14 residues. CDR3 loop: CSVSSGVKNTEAFF. CDR3 DNA sequence: TGCAGCGTTTCATCGGGGGTCAAGAACACTGAAGCTTTCTTT.

The table lists this clonotype with a few counts. The V and J genes are TRBV2 and TRBJ2-1; a weak D match, TRBD2 (6 bases). The germline V gene encodes CDR1 SNHLY and CDR2 FYNNEI. The CDR3 length is 14 residues. V was shortened by 7 bases and J by 3 bases, with 13 bases between the two germline ends. This CDR3 reads CASTRRAFYNEQFF. Written as DNA, the CDR3 is TGTGCCAGCACCCGGAGGGCCTTCTACAATGAGCAGTTCTTC.

The chain recombines TRBV3-1 with TRBJ1-4; D call uncertain. Germline V lookup: CDR1 LGHDT, CDR2 YNNKEL (reference sequence). CDR3 length: 11 amino acids. Trimming took off 2 bases at V and 7 bases at J, with 2 bases between the two ends. The CDR3 DNA follows: TGTGCCAGCAGCCAAACTGAAAAACTGTTTTTT. It yields the protein CASSQTEKLFF. Filled out from reference TRBV3-1 and TRBJ1-4, the complete variable domain reads DTAVSQTPKYLVTQMGNDKSIKCEQNLGHDTMYWYKQDSKKFLKIMFSYNNKELIINETVPNRFSPKSPDKAHLNLHINSLELGDSAVYFCASSQTEKLFFGSGTQLSVL.

This clonotype was recorded many times. The chain carries TRBV29-1 and TRBJ2-7, with TRBD2 matching over 7 bases. Losses at the gene ends were 7 bases for V and 0 bases for J; bases not matched to a gene: 6. CDR1 is SQVTM and CDR2 is ANQGSEA in the germline V gene. The CDR3 is made up of 13 amino acids. CDR3 residues: CSGGGLASYEQYF. In DNA form, the CDR3 reads TGCAGCGGGGGGGGTTTGGCCTCCTACGAGCAGTACTTC.

This chain joins TRBV3-1 and TRBJ2-7, with TRBD2 matching 9 bases. Germline V gene lookup returns CDR1 LGHDT and CDR2 YNNKEL (reference sequence). This CDR3 comprises 15 residues. The V gene end was trimmed by 4 bases and the J gene end by 5 bases; junction bases not matched to a gene: 9. The CDR3 nucleotides read TGTGCCAGCAGCCCACGGAGCGGGAGGAGGCACGAGCAGTACTTC. Its protein product is CASSPRSGRRHEQYF.

This sequence joins TRBV24-1 and TRBJ2-1, with D possibly matching TRBD2 (5 bases). Germline V CDR1 and CDR2: KGHDR, SFDVKD. With 6 bases removed from V and 4 bases from J, the gap between germline ends came to 18 bases. This CDR3 has 16 residues. The CDR3 DNA follows: TGTGCCACCAGTTCAGAGCGGCCACTACGGTACAATGAGCAGTTCTTC. Protein product: CATSSERPLRYNEQFF.

In its sample, this clonotype was seen a few times. J is TRBJ1-1 and V is TRBV5-1; no reliable D call. Germline CDR1 is SGHRS and CDR2 is YFSETQ. V lost 0 bases to trimming and J lost 1 base, with 7 bases between them. The CDR3 runs 14 residues. DNA of the CDR3: TGCGCCAGCAGCTTGGGACCGCCGAACACTGAAGCTTTCTTT. It encodes CASSLGPPNTEAFF.

Of note for this clonotype: A read error may produce the germline difference seen at one junction end. The rearrangement joins TRBV12-3 or TRBV12-4 to TRBJ1-5; the D is unclear. This CDR3 region has 14 residues. Here the CDR3 reads CASSLVSSNQPQHF. In DNA form, the CDR3 reads TGTGCCAGCAGTTTAGTCTCTAGCAATCAGCCTCAGCATTTT.

The rearrangement uses TRBV2 and TRBJ2-2, with D unclear. CDR3 length equals 15 residues. Germline CDR1 reads SNHLY; CDR2 reads FYNNEI. Between the trimmed V and J ends, which lost 5 bases and 4 bases, there was a span of 14 bases. The CDR3: CASSLLGFGTGELFF. The CDR3 bases are TGTGCCAGCAGTTTGTTAGGGTTTGGCACCGGGGAGCTGTTTTTT.

This chain uses TRBV27 with TRBJ2-7; 10 nucleotides align to TRBD2. V was pared by 2 bases and J by 3 bases, with 7 bases of the junction left unmatched. CDR3 length: 16 amino acids. Germline loops: CDR1 MNHEY, CDR2 SMNVEV (reference sequence). The CDR3 coding sequence is TGTGCCAGCAGTTTAAGAAGAACTAGCGGGAACTACGAGCAGTACTTC. It translates to CASSLRRTSGNYEQYF.